This TCR beta chain comes out of a study of OX40 agonist ivuxolimab in advanced cancers. The overall study: Patients' therapy was ivuxolimab, an antibody that acts as an agonist of OX40 (CD134).

Sequenced by immunoSEQ multiplex PCR; TCRdb stores in-frame clones only, minus some. The sample includes 30,000 to 35,000 clones, more than 90% of them seen just once. CDR1 and CDR2 from the germline V gene are SNHLY and FYNNEI. The CDR3 loop spans 11 amino acids. J lost 10 bases, V lost 7 bases, and 6 bases had no gene match. Sequencing used CD4+ or CD8+ T cells sorted from blood, obtained in a trial of the OX40 agonist ivuxolimab. This TCR came from an adult with an advanced solid tumor such as melanoma, head and neck, liver or kidney cancer. The rearrangement links TRBV2 to TRBJ1-1, with TRBD1 identical over 7 bases. The CDR3 here is CASKQGIGAFF. The CDR3 DNA sequence: TGTGCCAGCAAACAGGGGATCGGAGCTTTCTTT.